The rows below give T cell receptor beta chains drawn from one sample of a study of regulatory T cells in long-lasting Graves disease. TCRdb processed the multiplex PCR reads anew with MiXCR; each CDR3 protein has one entry. The table records under 450,000 distinct CDR3 sequences, roughly a quarter of them present only once. This specimen was peripheral blood mononuclear cells (PBMCs), taken when the disease was refractory, from a patient treated with antithyroid drugs. Receptors were obtained from a female donor with Graves disease. Both conserved end residues are part of each CDR3. D genes are given only for firm matches. Clone size is stated in some rows and not others, as once, few, many or a class when expanded.

V	size	J	D	CDR3	DNA
TRBV4-3	few	TRBJ2-5	.	CASSQDRDRQETQYF	TGCGCCAGCAGCCAAGATAGAGACAGACAAGAGACCCAGTACTTC
TRBV6-1	many	TRBJ1-1	.	CASSEAGGGLEAFF	TGTGCCAGCAGTGAAGCAGGCGGCGGACTTGAAGCTTTCTTT
TRBV27	many	TRBJ1-2	.	CASSFPNYGYTF	TGTGCCAGCAGTTTCCCGAACTATGGCTACACCTTC
TRBV7-2	.	TRBJ1-2	.	CASSPHGSPEGTGYTF	TGTGCCAGCAGCCCACATGGAAGTCCCGAAGGTACTGGCTACACCTTC
TRBV6-2/TRBV6-3	.	TRBJ2-6	TRBD2	CASSYSSVLAGGGANVLTF	TGTGCCAGCAGTTACTCGTCGGTTCTAGCGGGAGGTGGGGCCAACGTCCTGACTTTC
TRBV6-5	.	TRBJ2-1	.	CASSSTKGSYNEQFF	TGTGCCAGCAGTTCGACTAAAGGCTCCTACAATGAGCAGTTCTTC
TRBV5-1	few	TRBJ1-3	.	CASSLATGNSGNTIYF	TGCGCCAGCAGCTTGGCGACAGGCAACTCTGGAAACACCATATATTTT
TRBV2	.	TRBJ1-5	.	CASRMNRAGSQPQHF	TGTGCCAGCAGGATGAACAGGGCGGGGAGTCAGCCCCAGCATTTT
TRBV20-1	few	TRBJ1-2	.	CSARETPQAKGYTF	TGCAGTGCTAGAGAAACCCCACAGGCTAAAGGCTACACCTTC
TRBV2	many	TRBJ2-5	.	CASSAIGGNQETQYF	TGTGCCAGCAGCGCAATAGGCGGAAACCAAGAGACCCAGTACTTC
TRBV6-2/TRBV6-3	many	TRBJ1-5	.	CASKTAGVGNQPQHF	TGTGCCAGCAAGACAGCAGGGGTCGGCAATCAGCCCCAGCATTTT
TRBV20-1	few	TRBJ2-7	TRBD1	CSARDDRGWTYEQYF	TGCAGTGCTAGAGATGACAGGGGCTGGACCTACGAGCAGTACTTC
TRBV6-2/TRBV6-3	few	TRBJ2-1	.	CASSVLGGPGEQFF	TGTGCCAGCAGTGTACTAGGGGGGCCGGGAGAGCAGTTCTTC
TRBV28	many	TRBJ2-7	TRBD2	CASSGKAGGTYEQYF	TGTGCCAGCAGTGGGAAAGCGGGAGGGACCTACGAGCAGTACTTC
TRBV28	many	TRBJ1-2	.	CASRRAGTSHDGYTF	TGTGCCAGCAGGCGGGCCGGGACCTCCCACGATGGCTACACCTTC
TRBV7-9	.	TRBJ2-7	.	CASSSATAVWEQNF	TGTGCCAGCAGCTCGGCGACAGCGGTTTGGGAGCAAAACTTC
TRBV5-1	.	TRBJ2-5	.	CASSLEQTQETQYF	TGCGCCAGCAGCTTGGAACAGACTCAAGAGACCCAGTACTTC
TRBV29-1	.	TRBJ1-4	TRBD1	CSVRGQEEKPFF	TGCAGCGTGAGGGGGCAAGAGGAAAAACCGTTTTTT
TRBV2	many	TRBJ1-2	.	CASSGASMYGYTF	TGTGCCAGCAGTGGAGCCTCTATGTATGGCTACACCTTC
TRBV7-9	.	TRBJ2-7	.	CASSPPVSASGFDSYEQYF	TGTGCCAGCAGCCCGCCCGTTTCGGCGAGCGGGTTCGACTCCTACGAGCAGTACTTC
TRBV3-1	.	TRBJ2-4	.	CASSNETGKDKNIQYF	TGTGCCAGCAGTAACGAGACTGGAAAGGACAAAAACATTCAGTACTTC
TRBV11-2	.	TRBJ2-5	.	CASSFLSPAETQYF	TGTGCCAGCAGCTTCCTCTCCCCGGCTGAGACCCAGTACTTC
TRBV5-1	many	TRBJ2-5	TRBD1	CASSDGQGGGTETQYF	TGCGCCAGCAGCGACGGACAGGGAGGTGGTACGGAGACCCAGTACTTC
TRBV27	many	TRBJ2-7	TRBD1	CASSLRTGGVDEQYF	TGTGCCAGCAGCCTACGGACAGGGGGAGTGGACGAGCAGTACTTC
TRBV18	.	TRBJ2-7	.	CASSPQNSYEQYF	TGTGCCAGCTCACCTCAAAATTCCTACGAGCAGTACTTC
TRBV20-1	many	TRBJ2-3	TRBD2	CSAIPGVAGRTDTQYF	TGCAGTGCCATCCCGGGGGTAGCGGGGCGCACAGATACGCAGTATTTT
TRBV20-1	.	TRBJ2-2	TRBD2	CSARDLDKREASYTGELFF	TGCAGTGCTAGAGATCTGGACAAGCGGGAGGCCAGCTACACCGGGGAGCTGTTTTTT
TRBV29-1	.	TRBJ1-1	TRBD1	CSVFTGENTEAFF	TGCAGCGTGTTTACAGGGGAGAACACTGAAGCTTTCTTT
TRBV24-1	few	TRBJ1-2	.	CATSDSPGTSYGYTF	TGTGCCACCAGTGATTCCCCCGGGACTAGCTATGGCTACACCTTC
TRBV6-6	few	TRBJ2-2	TRBD2	CASSYSRRTSGDTGELFF	TGTGCCAGCAGTTACTCGCGTAGGACTAGCGGAGACACCGGGGAGCTGTTTTTT
TRBV2	many	TRBJ1-2	TRBD1	CASSYTGGRNYGYTF	TGTGCCAGCAGTTATACAGGGGGCAGGAACTATGGCTACACCTTC
TRBV28	.	TRBJ2-3	.	CASVGGTGTDTQYF	TGTGCCAGCGTCGGCGGGACCGGCACAGATACGCAGTATTTT
TRBV20-1	.	TRBJ2-3	TRBD2	CSARVGGRAQDTQYF	TGCAGTGCTAGAGTCGGCGGGAGGGCCCAAGATACGCAGTATTTT
TRBV10-3	few	TRBJ2-7	TRBD2	CAIGVAGWPSYEQYF	TGTGCCATCGGCGTAGCGGGGTGGCCCTCCTACGAGCAGTACTTC
TRBV6-1	many	TRBJ2-5	.	CASSNRRRSWETQYF	TGTGCCAGCAGTAACCGTCGAAGGTCCTGGGAGACCCAGTACTTC
TRBV30	.	TRBJ2-2	TRBD2	CAWRPSMGRWGGENTGELLF	TGTGCCTGGAGACCATCCATGGGGCGTTGGGGAGGGGAGAACACCGGGGAGCTGCTTTTT
TRBV12-3/TRBV12-4	many	TRBJ2-2	TRBD1	CASSLVPPGTGLTGELFF	TGTGCCAGCAGTTTAGTCCCCCCGGGGACAGGGCTCACCGGGGAGCTGTTTTTT
TRBV9	once	TRBJ1-2	.	CASSVVRGGYTF	TGTGCCAGCAGCGTAGTGCGGGGGGGCTACACCTTC
TRBV19	few	TRBJ1-5	.	CASNPGQRNQPQHF	TGTGCCAGTAACCCGGGACAACGCAATCAGCCCCAGCATTTT
TRBV29-1	.	TRBJ1-2	.	CSVEVVGGGMSGYTF	TGCAGCGTTGAGGTGGTGGGGGGCGGAATGAGTGGCTACACCTTC